A single sample is the source of the 12 T cell receptor beta chains below, sequenced in a study of blood T cell repertoires in COVID-19. Assay: immunoSEQ multiplex PCR; the TCRdb copy retains only in-frame clones and omits some. The data show hundreds of thousands of clones, around 82% seen once. Material for sequencing was peripheral blood. These receptors were taken from an elderly woman with acute or convalescent COVID-19.

The chain combines TRBV12-3 or TRBV12-4 with TRBJ1-2; 9 positions match TRBD1. This CDR3 is built from 13 residues. V was clipped by 5 bases and J by 8 bases; unmatched bases: 6. The CDR3 DNA is TGTGCCAGCAGTCAACAGGGGGCGGGGGGCTACACCTTC. As protein: CASSQQGAGGYTF.

The chain uses TRBV28 and TRBJ1-4; TRBD1 might be the D (6 bases). Trimming took off 6 bases at V and 5 bases at J, with 13 bases between the two ends. The length of the CDR3 is 14 residues. The germline gives CDR1 MDHEN, CDR2 SYDVKM. The DNA of the CDR3 is TGTGCCAGCAGCTCACAGGGCCCCAATGAAAAACTGTTTTTT. Protein product: CASSSQGPNEKLFF.

This clone was observed a few times. The chain is built from TRBV18 and TRBJ2-2, with a possible D match to TRBD2 (5 bases). The CDR3 spans 16 residues. CDR1 is KGHSH and CDR2 is LQKENI in the germline V gene. Trimming took 2 bases from V and 5 from J, leaving 15 bases between them. CDR3 protein: CASSPEIGVETGELFF. In DNA form, the CDR3 reads TGTGCCAGCTCACCAGAGATCGGGGTGGAGACCGGGGAGCTGTTTTTT.

The chain uses TRBV3-1 (or the pseudogene TRBV3-2) and TRBJ2-1; D might be TRBD1 (6 bases). The CDR3 has 14 residues. The V gene's germline CDR1 is LGHDT and CDR2 YNNKEL (reference sequence). V gave up 7 bases and J gave up 3 bases, with 13 bases separating them. The CDR3 nucleotides read TGTGCCAGCACTCCACAGGGCAACTACAATGAGCAGTTCTTC. Its protein is CASTPQGNYNEQFF.

This clone was detected once. The gene calls are TRBV7-8 and TRBJ2-3, with TRBD2 matching 12 bases. CDR1 is SGHVS, CDR2 FQNEAQ, per germline. This CDR3 is 17 amino acids long. V gave up 5 bases and J gave up 5 bases; unmatched junction bases: 11. The CDR3 sequence: CASSPHSSGGAQDTQYF. CDR3 DNA sequence: TGTGCCAGCAGCCCTCATTCTAGCGGGGGGGCTCAAGATACGCAGTATTTT.

The chain is built from TRBV19 and TRBJ2-6, with D unresolved. V lost 10 bases, J lost 1 base, and 5 bases lay in between. This CDR3 contains 12 residues. The germline CDR1 and CDR2 sequences are LNHDA and SQIVND (reference sequence). CDR3 amino acids: CATGSGANVLTF. CDR3 coding DNA: TGTGCCACCGGTTCTGGGGCCAACGTCCTGACTTTC.

The chain recombines TRBV5-4 with TRBJ1-1; D perhaps matches TRBD1 (6 bases). This CDR3 contains 16 residues. CDR1 SGHNT and CDR2 YYREEE come from the germline V gene (reference sequence). V was pared by 4 bases and J by 4 bases, with 20 bases between. Here the CDR3 reads CASSPDSGWVGTEAFF. As DNA, the CDR3 is TGTGCCAGCAGCCCGGACAGTGGATGGGTGGGCACTGAAGCTTTCTTT.

This chain links TRBV2 with TRBJ1-5; D perhaps matches TRBD1 (5 bases). The germline gives CDR1 SNHLY, CDR2 FYNNEI. The V and J ends lost 6 bases and 8 bases respectively, with 14 bases between them. This CDR3 has 13 residues. For the CDR3, the DNA is TGTGCCAGCAGGCCCAGGGTTTTGGAGCCCCAGCATTTT. Residues: CASRPRVLEPQHF.

The chain recombines TRBV5-1 with TRBJ2-1; 13 nucleotides line up with TRBD2. This CDR3 is 17 amino acids long. The ends lost 10 bases at V and 0 bases at J; junction bases unmatched: 10. CDR1 SGHRS and CDR2 YFSETQ come from the germline V gene. The CDR3 coding sequence is TGCGCCGCGCCGACTAGCGGGGGGACGAGCTCCTACAATGAGCAGTTCTTC. It translates to CAAPTSGGTSSYNEQFF.

Only one count was recorded for this clone. The CDR3 spells CASSGQGGSSYEQYF. The CDR3 region has the DNA TGTGCCAGCAGTGGTCAGGGGGGAAGCTCCTACGAGCAGTACTTC. The rearrangement joins TRBV2 to TRBJ2-7; a weak D match, TRBD1 (7 bases). Germline V gives CDR1 SNHLY, CDR2 FYNNEI. Trimming stripped 4 bases from V and 0 bases from J, with 13 bases between. The CDR3 covers 15 residues.

As concerns this clone: The sample carries other DNA sequences with the same CDR3. The chain employs TRBV19 and TRBJ2-3; TRBD2 agrees at 9 bases. With V trimmed by 8 bases and J by 1 base, 1 base remained unmatched. This CDR3 spans 13 amino acids. The germline CDR1 and CDR2 sequences are LNHDA and SQIVND (reference sequence). The CDR3 region is CASSSGGTDTQYF. In nucleotides, the CDR3 is TGTGCCAGTTCTAGCGGGGGCACAGATACGCAGTATTTT.

This clone was counted between two and nine times. The chain uses TRBV20-1 and TRBJ2-2; the D gene is possibly TRBD1 (5 bases). V shed 3 bases and J shed 1 base, with 12 bases lying between them. Germline V gene sequence: CDR1 DFQATT, CDR2 SNEGSKA (reference sequence). CDR3 length: 15 residues. The CDR3 sequence: CSASDSRQNTGELFF. CDR3 DNA: TGCAGTGCTAGTGACAGTAGACAGAACACCGGGGAGCTGTTTTTT.